The 12 T cell receptor beta chains listed next were all sequenced from one sample in a study of molecular identifiers for immune sequencing clone quantification. MiXCR, applied by TCRdb to the PCR reads, yields one record per CDR3 protein. The data contain approximately 41,000 distinct CDR3 sequences, about 19% of them seen just once; the ten biggest clones take up roughly 0.99%. Sequencing was carried out using naive CD8+ T cells from blood, with Jurkat cell RNA spiked in. The sample's subset: FACS-sorted CD8+CD4-CCR7+CD45RA+ naive T cells. The receptor set was obtained from a human donor in good health. Some libraries in this study had Jurkat cell RNA spiked in.

For this clonotype: A much more abundant neighbour one base away suggests this may be a read error. The CDR3 spells CASSSPDLAAPQTQYF. CDR3 coding DNA: TGTGCCAGCAGCTCCCCAGATCTAGCGGCTCCCCAGACCCAGTACTTC. The rearrangement links TRBV11-2 to TRBJ2-5, with 7 nucleotides matching TRBD2. In germline, CDR1 is SGHAT, CDR2 FQNNGV. Germline trimming cut 4 bases from V and 6 bases from J; bases unmatched to any gene: 14. This CDR3 spans 16 amino acids.

There are many counts of this clonotype. The chain employs TRBV20-1 and TRBJ2-7, with TRBD2 matching over 8 bases. Germline V gives CDR1 DFQATT, CDR2 SNEGSKA (reference sequence). The J segment lost 4 bases and the V segment lost 3 bases, leaving 5 bases of the junction unmatched. This CDR3 region has 13 residues. The CDR3 here is CSASGRAGYEQYF. The DNA for the CDR3 is TGCAGTGCTAGCGGGAGGGCCGGGTACGAGCAGTACTTC.

This clonotype was seen a single time. This could be a read error, since a much larger clone is one nucleotide away. This sequence joins TRBV2 and TRBJ2-7; tentatively, D is TRBD2 (6 bases). Germline loops: CDR1 SNHLY, CDR2 FYNNEI. V lost 4 bases, J lost 3 bases, and 22 bases lay in between. This CDR3 has 17 amino acids. The chain's CDR3 is CASSARLGRRADYEQYF. For the CDR3, the DNA is TGTGCCAGCAGTGCACGACTAGGCAGGAGGGCCGACTACGAGCAGTACTTC.

This clonotype was counted ten times or more. The V gene is TRBV19, the J gene TRBJ2-7; D assignment may be TRBD1 or TRBD2 (6 bases each). CDR3 length equals 15 residues. Trimming cost V 1 base and J 4 bases, with 14 bases left between them. Germline V lookup: CDR1 LNHDA, CDR2 SQIVND (reference sequence). CDR3 in amino acids: CASSIAAGEDYEQYF. CDR3 DNA sequence: TGTGCCAGTAGTATAGCGGCAGGGGAGGATTACGAGCAGTACTTC.

The sample holds many counts of this clonotype. The V call is TRBV28, the J call TRBJ1-1; D is unclear. Trimming removed 4 bases at V and 0 bases at J, with 12 bases between. The CDR3 has 15 amino acids. Germline V gene data show CDR1 as MDHEN and CDR2 as SYDVKM. The CDR3: CASSWEGSLNTEAFF. The CDR3 bases are TGTGCCAGCAGTTGGGAGGGTTCGTTGAACACTGAAGCTTTCTTT.

This clonotype was recorded many times. V and J are TRBV5-1 and TRBJ2-1, with D unclear. There are 18 residues in the CDR3. Trimming took 4 bases from V and 8 from J, leaving 28 bases between them. The germline V gene has CDR1 SGHRS and CDR2 YFSETQ. This CDR3 reads CASSLLTLSINTVDEQFF. Here the CDR3 DNA reads TGCGCCAGCAGCCTCCTAACCCTTTCTATCAATACAGTCGATGAGCAGTTCTTC.

This clonotype was seen repeatedly, ten times or more. The chain employs TRBV19 and TRBJ2-3, with a tentative D call TRBD1 (6 bases). Germline lookup yields CDR1 LNHDA and CDR2 SQIVND (reference sequence). V lost 8 bases and J 2 bases, leaving 11 bases between the germline ends. The CDR3 totals 13 residues. The CDR3 protein is CASGWTVTDTQYF. In DNA form, the CDR3 reads TGTGCCAGTGGGTGGACAGTCACAGATACGCAGTATTTT.

This clonotype was counted many times. The chain employs TRBV19 and TRBJ2-1; D is undetermined. The V end was cut by 5 bases, the J end by 7 bases, with 12 bases between. The germline V gene encodes CDR1 LNHDA and CDR2 SQIVND (reference sequence). This CDR3 region has 13 residues. The CDR3: CASSLGLLNEQFF. In DNA form, the CDR3 reads TGTGCCAGTAGTTTGGGTCTATTAAATGAGCAGTTCTTC.

This clonotype was recorded at least ten times. The CDR3 nucleotides are TGTGCCAGCAGCCAAGAAGCCGCGTCTGTGACCCAGTACTTC. This sequence encodes CASSQEAASVTQYF. The chain combines TRBV3-1 with TRBJ2-5; no definite D call. The CDR3 sequence is 14 residues long. Germline CDR1 LGHDT, CDR2 YNNKEL (reference sequence). Trimming cost V 0 bases and J 7 bases, with 12 bases left between them.

This clonotype was detected many times. The V and J genes are TRBV7-9 and TRBJ2-7; D gene ambiguous. The ends were cut back, 6 bases at V and 5 bases at J, with 11 bases in the middle. Germline loops: CDR1 SEHNR, CDR2 FQNEAQ (reference sequence). The CDR3 covers 12 residues. The CDR3 DNA reads as TGTGCCAGCAGGTCCGTTGGGGACGAGCAGTACTTC. It yields the protein CASRSVGDEQYF. Based on the CDR3 plus reference TRBV7-9 and TRBJ2-7, the full variable domain is DTGVSQNPRHKITKRGQNVTFRCDPISEHNRLYWYRQTLGQGPEFLTYFQNEAQLEKSRLLSDRFSAERPKGSFSTLEIQRTEQGDSAMYLCASRSVGDEQYFGPGTRLTVT.

A few counts support this clonotype. The chain links TRBV7-9 to TRBJ1-1, with D hard to call. Trimming took 3 bases from V and 6 from J, leaving 8 bases between them. The CDR3 has 12 amino acids. CDR1 is SEHNR and CDR2 is FQNEAQ in the germline V gene (reference sequence). This chain's CDR3 is CASSFGAAEAFF. Here the CDR3 DNA reads TGTGCCAGCAGCTTTGGAGCCGCTGAAGCTTTCTTT.

This clonotype appeared many times. This rearrangement joins TRBV7-6 to TRBJ2-5; TRBD1 matches 10 bases. The CDR3 contains 17 residues. Germline trimming cut 1 base from V and 5 bases from J; bases unmatched to any gene: 10. Germline CDR1 and CDR2: SGHVS and FNYEAQ. CDR3 coding DNA: TGTGCCAGCAGCTTAGAGGTCGGACAGGGGGAAGGGGAGACCCAGTACTTC. Translation: CASSLEVGQGEGETQYF.